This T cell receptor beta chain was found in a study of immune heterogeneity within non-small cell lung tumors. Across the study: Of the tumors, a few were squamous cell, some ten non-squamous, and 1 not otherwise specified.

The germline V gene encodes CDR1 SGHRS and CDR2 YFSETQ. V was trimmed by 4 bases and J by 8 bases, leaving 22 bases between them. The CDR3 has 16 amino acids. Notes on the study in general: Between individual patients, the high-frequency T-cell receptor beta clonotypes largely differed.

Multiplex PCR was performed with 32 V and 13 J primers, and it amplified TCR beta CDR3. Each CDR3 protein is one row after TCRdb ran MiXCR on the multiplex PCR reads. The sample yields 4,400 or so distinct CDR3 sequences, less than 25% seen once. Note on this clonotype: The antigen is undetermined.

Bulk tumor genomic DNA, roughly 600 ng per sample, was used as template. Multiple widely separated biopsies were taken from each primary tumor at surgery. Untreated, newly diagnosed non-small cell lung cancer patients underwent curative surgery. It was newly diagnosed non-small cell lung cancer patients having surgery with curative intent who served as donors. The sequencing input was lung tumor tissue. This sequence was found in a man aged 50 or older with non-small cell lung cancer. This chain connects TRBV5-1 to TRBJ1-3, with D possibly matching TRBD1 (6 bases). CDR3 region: CASSPLDRMGAYTIYF. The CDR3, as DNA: TGCGCCAGCAGCCCACTCGACAGGATGGGTGCATACACCATATATTTT.